Sequencing of this T cell receptor beta chain was carried out in a study of CD8+ T cells in alopecia areata. The ends lost 4 bases at V and 6 bases at J; junction bases unmatched: 9. The germline V gene encodes CDR1 SQVTM and CDR2 ANQGSEA. The CDR3 loop spans 14 amino acids. Once RNA had been extracted, it was reverse transcribed into cDNA to act as the sequencing template. Using immunoSEQ multiplex PCR, the repertoire was profiled, and TCRdb retains in-frame clones only, with some absent. Of about 130,000 clones listed, around 60% were seen once; the top ten hold 4.5%. The chain links TRBV29-1 to TRBJ2-7; 10 nucleotides align to TRBD1. The sequence came from a human donor with alopecia areata. Sequenced here: CD4+ T cells sorted from blood, sampled at week 0. In DNA form, the CDR3 reads TGCAGCGTTGGTGTGACAGGGGGCTACTTCGAGCAGTACTTC. Translated, it gives CSVGVTGGYFEQYF.